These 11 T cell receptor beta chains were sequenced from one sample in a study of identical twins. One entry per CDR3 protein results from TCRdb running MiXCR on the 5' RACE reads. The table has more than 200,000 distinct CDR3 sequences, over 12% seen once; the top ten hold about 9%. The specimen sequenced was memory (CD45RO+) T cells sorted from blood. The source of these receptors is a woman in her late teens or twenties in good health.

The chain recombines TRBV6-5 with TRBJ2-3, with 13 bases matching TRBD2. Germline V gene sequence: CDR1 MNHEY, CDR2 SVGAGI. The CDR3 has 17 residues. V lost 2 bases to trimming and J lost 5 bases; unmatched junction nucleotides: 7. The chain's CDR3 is CASSYQRRTSGGDTQYF. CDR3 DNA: TGTGCCAGCAGTTACCAAAGAAGGACTAGCGGGGGAGATACGCAGTATTTT.

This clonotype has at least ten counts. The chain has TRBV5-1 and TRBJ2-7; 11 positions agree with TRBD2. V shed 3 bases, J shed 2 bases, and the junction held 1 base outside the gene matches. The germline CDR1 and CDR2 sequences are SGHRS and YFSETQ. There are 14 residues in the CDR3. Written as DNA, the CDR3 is TGCGCCAGCAGCTCGACTAGCGGGGCCTACGAGCAGTACTTC. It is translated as CASSSTSGAYEQYF.

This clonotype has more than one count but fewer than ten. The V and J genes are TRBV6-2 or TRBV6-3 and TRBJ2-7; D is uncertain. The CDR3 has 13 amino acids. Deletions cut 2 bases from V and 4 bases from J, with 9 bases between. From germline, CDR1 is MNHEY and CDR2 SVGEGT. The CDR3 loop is CASSYGRIYEQYF. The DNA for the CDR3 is TGTGCCAGCAGTTACGGGCGGATTTACGAGCAGTACTTC.

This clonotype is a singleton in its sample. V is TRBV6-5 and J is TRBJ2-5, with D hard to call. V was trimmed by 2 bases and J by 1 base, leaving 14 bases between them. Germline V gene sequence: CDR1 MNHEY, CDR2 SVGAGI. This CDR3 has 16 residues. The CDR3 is CASSYTPSTSQETQYF. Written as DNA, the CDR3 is TGTGCCAGCAGTTACACACCCTCTACTTCCCAAGAGACCCAGTACTTC.

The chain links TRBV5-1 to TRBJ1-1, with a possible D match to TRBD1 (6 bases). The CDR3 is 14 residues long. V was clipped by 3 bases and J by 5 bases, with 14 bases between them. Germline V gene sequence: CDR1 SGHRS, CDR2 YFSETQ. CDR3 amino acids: CASSWGASETEAFF. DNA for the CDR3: TGCGCCAGCAGCTGGGGGGCGTCTGAGACTGAAGCTTTCTTT.

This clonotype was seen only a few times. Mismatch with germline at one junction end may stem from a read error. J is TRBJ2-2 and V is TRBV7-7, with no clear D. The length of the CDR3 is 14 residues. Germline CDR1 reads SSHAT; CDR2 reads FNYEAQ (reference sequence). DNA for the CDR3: TGTGCTAGCAGCCTTGGGCCACGCACCGGGGAGCTGTTTTTT. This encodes CASSLGPRTGELFF.

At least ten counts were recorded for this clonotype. CDR3 in DNA: TGTGCCAGCAGTTTACGGGAGGCCTACAATGAGCAGTTCTTC. It translates to CASSLREAYNEQFF. The V call is TRBV12-3 or TRBV12-4, the J call TRBJ2-1, with TRBD2 identical over 7 bases. The CDR3 runs to 14 residues. Trimming removed 2 bases from V and 2 bases from J; junction bases left unmatched: 0.

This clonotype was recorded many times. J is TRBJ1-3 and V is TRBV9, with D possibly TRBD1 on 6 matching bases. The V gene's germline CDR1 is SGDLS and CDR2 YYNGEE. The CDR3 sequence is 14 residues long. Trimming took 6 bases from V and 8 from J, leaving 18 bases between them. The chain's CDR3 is CASNYGGSSDTIYF. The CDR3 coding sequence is TGTGCCAGCAACTACGGGGGCTCCTCAGACACCATATATTTT.

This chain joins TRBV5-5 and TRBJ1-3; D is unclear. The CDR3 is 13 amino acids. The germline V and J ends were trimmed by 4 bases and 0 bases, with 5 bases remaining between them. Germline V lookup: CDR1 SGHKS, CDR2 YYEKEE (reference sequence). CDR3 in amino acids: CASSLNSGNTIYF. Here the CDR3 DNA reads TGTGCCAGCAGCCTGAACTCTGGAAACACCATATATTTT.

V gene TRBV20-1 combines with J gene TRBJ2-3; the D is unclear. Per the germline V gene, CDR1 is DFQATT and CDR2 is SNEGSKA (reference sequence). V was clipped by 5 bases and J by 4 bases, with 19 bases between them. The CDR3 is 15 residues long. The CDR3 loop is CSASDPRTQADTQYF. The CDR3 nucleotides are TGCAGTGCTTCGGACCCGCGGACGCAGGCAGATACGCAGTATTTT.

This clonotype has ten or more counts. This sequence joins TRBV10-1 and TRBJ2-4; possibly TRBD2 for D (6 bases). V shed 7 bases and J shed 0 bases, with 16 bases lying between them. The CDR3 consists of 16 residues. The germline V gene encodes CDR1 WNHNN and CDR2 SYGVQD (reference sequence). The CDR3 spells CASIISGLLAKNIQYF. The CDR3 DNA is TGCGCCAGCATTATAAGCGGACTATTAGCCAAAAACATTCAGTACTTC.